A selection of T cell receptor beta chains follows, all from one sample in a study of T cell clones after liver transplantation. Produced via immunoSEQ multiplex PCR; TCRdb's table is partial and in-frame only. The sample carries tens of thousands of clones, about 92% recorded once. The sample consisted of CD4+ T cells from blood, taken less than 27 months after liver transplant. These receptor sequences come from a human patient who received a liver transplant. The graft donor may be the source of some T cells. The CDR3 runs from the conserved cysteine through the conserved F or W. The order of the fields is D gene, V gene, clone size, J gene, CDR3 DNA, CDR3 protein. The D gene is left open where the match is weak. Clone size is given for some rows only: seen once, a few or many times, or a class if the clone is expanded.

>-|TRBV6-6|once|TRBJ2-1
TGTGCCACGGGCAGGCCCGGAGGCTCCTACAATGAGCAGTTCTTC
CATGRPGGSYNEQFF
>TRBD2|TRBV5-1|once|TRBJ2-1
TGCGCCAGCAGCCAGCAAGCGGGAGACTACAATGAGCAGTTCTTC
CASSQQAGDYNEQFF
>TRBD2|TRBV5-1|-|TRBJ2-1
TGCGCCAGCAGCTTGGTGCTAGCGGGAGAAGGTAATGAGCAGTTCTTC
CASSLVLAGEGNEQFF
>-|TRBV9|-|TRBJ2-2
TGTGCCAGCAGCGTCTTAACAGGAATAACGAACACCGGGGAGCTGTTTTTT
CASSVLTGITNTGELFF
>TRBD2|TRBV5-4|-|TRBJ2-1
TGTGCCAGCAGCTTGCCTAGCGGGCCCTACAATGAGCAGTTCTTC
CASSLPSGPYNEQFF
>-|TRBV6-1|-|TRBJ1-5
TGTGCCAGCTTGGTCAGGGAGGGCCAGCCCCAGCATTTT
CASLVREGQPQHF
>-|TRBV5-4|-|TRBJ2-5
TGTGCCAGCAGCTTGGAACCGGACCAAGAGACCCAGTACTTC
CASSLEPDQETQYF
>TRBD2|TRBV12-5|-|TRBJ2-5
TGTGCCACGAGGGAGGGTGAGACCCAGTACTTC
CATREGETQYF
>-|TRBV5-1|-|TRBJ2-4
TGCGCCAGCAGCTTGGACGGGCCTTTAGCCAAAAACATTCAGTACTTC
CASSLDGPLAKNIQYF
>-|TRBV9|-|TRBJ2-7
TGTGCCAGCAGCGTAGAAGGGACCAGCGAACGCGAGCAGTACTTC
CASSVEGTSEREQYF
>-|TRBV7-2|-|TRBJ1-2
TGTGCCAGCAGCCCAGAGGTAGGGGTGGCGTATGGCTACACCTTC
CASSPEVGVAYGYTF
>-|TRBV5-1|-|TRBJ2-5
TGCGCCAGCAGCCCCGAGAGAGGTGAGACCCAGTACTTC
CASSPERGETQYF
>-|TRBV11-2|few|TRBJ2-7
TGTGCCAGCAGCTTGCAAGTTTCTGGGCGGGAGTACTTC
CASSLQVSGREYF
>TRBD2|TRBV7-2|-|TRBJ2-1
TGTGCCAGCAGCTTAAGCCTTCTAGCGGCTAATGAGCAGTTCTTC
CASSLSLLAANEQFF
>-|TRBV7-2|-|TRBJ1-5
TGTGCCAGCAGCTTAAGGGGTCAGGGTTTTAATCAGCCCCAGCATTTT
CASSLRGQGFNQPQHF
>TRBD1|TRBV6-1|once|TRBJ1-5
TGTGCCAGCAGTGAAGCGTCCAGGGGGAATCAGCCCCAGCATTTT
CASSEASRGNQPQHF
>TRBD2|TRBV6-8|-|TRBJ2-3
TGTGCCAGCAGTTACTCTGCCGGGACTAGCGGGAGGGTTAGCACAGATACGCAGTATTTT
CASSYSAGTSGRVSTDTQYF
>-|TRBV28|-|TRBJ1-3
TGTGCCAGCAGGCTCTCTGGAAACACCATATATTTT
CASRLSGNTIYF
>TRBD1|TRBV5-4|-|TRBJ1-3
TGTGCCAGCAGCTTGGGTCCGGGGACAGGGGGCCACACCATATATTTT
CASSLGPGTGGHTIYF
>TRBD2|TRBV19|-|TRBJ2-1
TGTGCCAGTAGTAGCGGGAGGACCTACAATGAGCAGTTCTTC
CASSSGRTYNEQFF
>TRBD1|TRBV19|-|TRBJ1-4
TGTGCCAGTAGTGTTCGGACAGGGGAGAATGAAAAACTGTTTTTT
CASSVRTGENEKLFF
>TRBD2|TRBV11-2|-|TRBJ2-1
TGTGCCAGCAGCCGGACTAGCGGACTCAATGAGCAGTTCTTC
CASSRTSGLNEQFF
>-|TRBV18|-|TRBJ2-3
TGTGCCAGCTCACCCACAGATACGCAGTATTTT
CASSPTDTQYF
>-|TRBV4-3|-|TRBJ2-2
TGCGCCAGCAGGGAAGAATATAACACCGGGGAGCTGTTTTTT
CASREEYNTGELFF
>TRBD2|TRBV2|-|TRBJ2-7
TGTGCCAGCAACCCTAGCGGGACCCTTCCGGAGCAGTACTTC
CASNPSGTLPEQYF
>-|TRBV18|-|TRBJ1-4
TGTGCCAGCTCACCGGTCGCAACTAATGAAAAACTGTTTTTT
CASSPVATNEKLFF
>-|TRBV6-5|-|TRBJ2-1
TGTGCCAGCATACAGGGTTCTGAGCAGTTCTTC
CASIQGSEQFF
>-|TRBV18|-|TRBJ1-4
TGTGCCAGCTCACGAGGGGACGGTTATGAAAAACTGTTTTTT
CASSRGDGYEKLFF
>-|TRBV9|-|TRBJ1-4
TGTGCCAGCAGCCCCCGGCCATCCTCCCCAACTAATGAAAAACTGTTTTTT
CASSPRPSSPTNEKLFF
>TRBD2|TRBV7-9|once|TRBJ2-1
TGTGCCAGCAGCTTTTATGGAAAGAGCGGGAGAAAGGATGAGCAGTTCTTC
CASSFYGKSGRKDEQFF
>TRBD2|TRBV9|-|TRBJ2-7
TGTGCCAGCAGCGCGGGACTATCATACGAGCAGTACTTC
CASSAGLSYEQYF
>-|TRBV5-6|-|TRBJ2-5
TGTGCCAGCAGCTTGGGTGCGAGAGAAGGTGAGACCCAGTACTTC
CASSLGAREGETQYF
>TRBD2|TRBV5-1|-|TRBJ2-5
TGCGCCAGCAGCCCCGGACTAGCGGGAGGGCCTGAGACCCAGTACTTC
CASSPGLAGGPETQYF